Below, 8 T cell receptor beta chains from the same sample are listed, as sequenced in a study of blood T cell repertoires in COVID-19 (dated by TCRdb to about 2020). Libraries came from the immunoSEQ multiplex PCR assay. TCRdb obtained this table from immuneACCESS and retained in-frame rearrangements with V and J assigned. These tables miss some clones; where compared with another copy, unresolved V genes account for less than half of the shortfall, and the remainder is unexplained. The sample table contains 55,000 to 75,000 clones; only one count was recorded for around 90% of them. Nearly 8.5% of the sample belongs to the ten largest clones. Sample: peripheral blood. Receptors were obtained from a human donor in a cohort sampled during active COVID-19.

The J gene is TRBJ2-7, the V gene TRBV19; 8 nucleotides agree with TRBD1. Looked up from germline, CDR1 is LNHDA and CDR2 is SQIVND (reference sequence). The CDR3 has 13 amino acids. The ends lost 3 bases at V and 12 bases at J; junction bases unmatched: 10. Written as DNA, the CDR3 is TGTGCCAGTAGTATTGGGGTGGACGGGACAGGGTACTTC. Translated, it gives CASSIGVDGTGYF.

The chain joins TRBV19 to TRBJ1-4; unclear D gene. The CDR3 sequence is 15 residues long. The V gene's germline CDR1 is LNHDA and CDR2 SQIVND (reference sequence). Trimming took 5 bases from V and 8 from J, leaving 18 bases between them. In DNA form, the CDR3 reads TGTGCCAGTAGTCGGACGCTGCGGAGGGAAGAAAAACTGTTTTTT. It specifies CASSRTLRREEKLFF.

This chain connects TRBV6-5 to TRBJ2-7; 8 bases map to TRBD1. The J segment lost 6 bases and the V segment lost 0 bases, leaving 10 bases of the junction unmatched. The CDR3 runs to 16 residues. Germline values: CDR1 MNHEY, CDR2 SVGAGI. This chain's CDR3 is CASSYSGAGGPGEQYF. The CDR3 nucleotides read TGTGCCAGCAGTTACTCAGGAGCAGGGGGCCCAGGCGAGCAGTACTTC.

V usage is TRBV4-2 and J usage is TRBJ2-4; TRBD2 matches at 7 bases. CDR1 is LGHNA, CDR2 YNFKEQ, per germline. The CDR3 is 16 amino acids. V gave up 0 bases and J gave up 2 bases; unmatched junction bases: 4. This chain's CDR3 is CASSQEGGSPKNIQYF. DNA for the CDR3: TGTGCCAGCAGCCAAGAGGGGGGGAGCCCCAAAAACATTCAGTACTTC.

The rearrangement links TRBV29-1 to TRBJ2-7; no reliable D call. The CDR3 is 13 residues long. V lost 3 bases, J lost 4 bases, and 13 bases lay in between. Germline loops: CDR1 SQVTM, CDR2 ANQGSEA. CDR3 in DNA: TGCAGCGTTGAGGCAGGCCCTCAGTACGAGCAGTACTTC. This codes for CSVEAGPQYEQYF.

This clone was observed a few times. The J gene is TRBJ2-7, the V gene TRBV9, with 8 positions matching TRBD1. This CDR3 region has 13 residues. Germline lookup yields CDR1 SGDLS and CDR2 YYNGEE. With 4 bases clipped from V and 11 bases from J, the junction kept 11 bases outside the gene matches. CDR3 protein: CASSPSWTGHEYF. The CDR3 coding sequence is TGTGCCAGCAGCCCCTCCTGGACAGGGCATGAGTACTTC.

The chain joins TRBV6-2 or TRBV6-3 to TRBJ1-2; no clear D gene. The CDR3 has 12 amino acids. From germline, CDR1 is MNHEY and CDR2 SVGEGT. Trimming cost V 4 bases and J 0 bases, with 3 bases left between them. Written as DNA, the CDR3 is TGTGCCAGCAGTTCTCCTAACTATGGCTACACCTTC. Its protein product is CASSSPNYGYTF.

This chain uses TRBV24-1 with TRBJ2-7; possible D gene TRBD1, 6 bases. CDR3 length: 13 residues. The germline V gene has CDR1 KGHDR and CDR2 SFDVKD. Deletions cut 7 bases from V and 5 bases from J, with 14 bases between. CDR3 bases: TGTGCCACCAGAGGTCCAGGGGAGAACGAGCAGTACTTC. Protein product: CATRGPGENEQYF.